This T cell receptor (beta chain) was identified during a study of cytomegalovirus exposure and HLA in healthy donors. Study observations and caveats: The study put 160 or so TCR beta chains on its list as cytomegalovirus-associated.

J was trimmed by 2 bases and V by 5 bases; bases with no gene match: 6. The CDR3 runs 15 residues. CDR1 SGHAT and CDR2 FQNNGV come from the germline V gene. Assay used: immunoSEQ multiplex PCR; TCRdb lists only in-frame clones, some missing. This table has around 300,000 clones, approximately 86% appearing once. About this clone: Its antigen remains unidentified.

The TCR was taken from a woman aged 18-29 years in good health and CMV-seronegative. Specimen: PBMCs. This chain connects TRBV11-2 to TRBJ2-1, with 7 positions matching TRBD2. This CDR3 reads CASSPTSSTYNEQFF. In DNA, the CDR3 is TGTGCCAGCAGCCCGACTAGCAGTACCTACAATGAGCAGTTCTTC.